The sequence of this TCR beta chain was determined in a study of blood T cells in healthy people across ages. Details on this clonotype: The antigen is undetermined.

This CDR3 has 16 residues. V lost 5 bases to trimming and J lost 3 bases; unmatched junction nucleotides: 10. Germline V lookup: CDR1 DFQATT, CDR2 SNEGSKA (reference sequence). There were at least 6 micrograms of total RNA extracted from every sample. A second about 7 to 12 cycle PCR used barcoded and J-beta primers. TCRdb analysed the 5' RACE reads with MiXCR anew, one entry per CDR3 protein. In the table there are about 650,000 distinct CDR3 sequences, 45% to 60% of which are singletons. Notes on the study in general: Total diversity from one million sequenced T cells was likely underestimated.

The receptor was isolated from a woman at least 80 years old in good health. The chain is built from TRBV20-1 and TRBJ2-3; 11 nucleotides match TRBD2. The sequencing sample was made of blood. CDR3 sequence: CSARRLAGGDTDTQYF. The DNA of the CDR3 is TGCAGTGCTCGTCGCTTAGCGGGGGGGGATACAGATACGCAGTATTTT.